This entry lists 20 T cell receptor beta chains sequenced from one sample in a study of tumor and adjacent non-tumor tissue in lung cancer. RNA was extracted from bulk tissue without any cell sorting. The normal lung tissue was taken more than 3 cm from the tumor edge. The library came from three nested PCR rounds adapted from ARM-PCR protocols. TCRdb reprocessed the multiplex PCR reads via MiXCR and lists one record per CDR3 protein. The sample yields some 100,000 distinct CDR3 sequences, 62% seen once. The specimen sequenced was distant non-tumor lung tissue. These receptors were collected from a man aged 55-75 years with non-small cell lung cancer.

Many counts were recorded for this clonotype. The chain employs TRBV6-5 and TRBJ2-1; D possibly matches TRBD1 or TRBD2 (5 bases each). CDR3 length: 14 amino acids. V lost 8 bases and J 7 bases, leaving 18 bases between the germline ends. Germline CDR1 reads MNHEY; CDR2 reads SVGAGI. The CDR3 region is CASGSGTRGNEQFF. CDR3 nucleotide sequence: TGTGCCAGCGGATCCGGGACCAGAGGAAATGAGCAGTTCTTC.

This clonotype appeared a few times. At one of its ends the junction is not consistent with the germline gene, which may arise from a read error. The V call is TRBV5-4, the J call TRBJ2-7; 12 positions match TRBD2. This CDR3 has 14 amino acids. Germline CDR1 reads SGHNT; CDR2 reads YYREEE (reference sequence). CDR3 sequence: CSSSSTSGGYEQYF. Here the CDR3 DNA reads TGTTCCAGCAGCTCGACTAGCGGGGGATACGAGCAGTACTTC.

A word on this clonotype: A much larger clone is a single base away; this may be a read error. The rearrangement joins TRBV14 to TRBJ1-2, with D tentatively TRBD1 (5 bases). V lost 4 bases, J lost 8 bases, and 35 bases lay in between. Germline CDR1 is SGHDN and CDR2 is FVKESK. The CDR3 extends over 20 amino acids. CDR3 bases: TGTGCCAGCAGCCGAGATCTCGGGCCCGGGGTAGGGGATTCAAGAGGGGGCTACACCTTC. It specifies CASSRDLGPGVGDSRGGYTF.

J is TRBJ2-1 and V is TRBV20-1; 11 bases map to TRBD2. Germline-derived CDR1 and CDR2 are DFQATT and SNEGSKA (reference sequence). V shed 0 bases, J shed 3 bases, and the junction held 4 bases outside the gene matches. CDR3 length: 16 amino acids. In nucleotides, the CDR3 is TGCAGTGCTAGAGATGCTACTAGCGGGGGCTACAATGAGCAGTTCTTC. Its translation is CSARDATSGGYNEQFF.

Ten or more counts support this clonotype. The chain couples TRBV4-3 to TRBJ2-7, with D tentatively TRBD1 (5 bases). CDR1 and CDR2 from the germline V gene are LGHNA and YSLEER. V gave up 1 base and J gave up 6 bases, with 22 bases separating them. There are 17 residues in the CDR3. CDR3 coding DNA: TGCGCCAGCAGCCAAGTTGTCTCAGGGCACGGCTTTCGCGAGCAGTACTTC. Its translation: CASSQVVSGHGFREQYF.

To note about this clonotype: A junction end diverges from the germline sequence, so it may reflect a read error. J is TRBJ2-3 and V is TRBV11-1, with D tentatively TRBD2 (5 bases). The CDR3 consists of 12 residues. CDR1 is SGHAT and CDR2 is FQDESV in the germline V gene (reference sequence). CDR3 in amino acids: CASSFGRDTQYF. Here the CDR3 DNA reads TGTGCCAGCAGCTTTGGGAGAGATACGCAGTACTTT.

This clonotype came up many times. The rearrangement uses TRBV12-3 or TRBV12-4 and TRBJ2-6; a possible D gene is TRBD1 (6 bases). The CDR3 is 16 residues long. V was pared by 7 bases and J by 0 bases, with 13 bases between. For the CDR3, the DNA is TGTGCCAGCACCCCGGACAGAAGCTCTGGGGCCAACGTCCTGACTTTC. Amino acid sequence: CASTPDRSSGANVLTF.

This clonotype has a count of ten or more. The chain combines TRBV25-1 with TRBJ2-6, with D unclear. Trimming removed 5 bases at V and 2 bases at J, with 7 bases between. Germline V lookup: CDR1 MGHDK, CDR2 SYGVNS. CDR3 length equals 14 residues. The DNA for the CDR3 is TGTGCCAGCAGTCTCAGTACTGGGGCCAACGTCCTGACTTTC. Amino acids: CASSLSTGANVLTF.

A remark on this clonotype: The junction departs from germline at one end; a sequencing error may be responsible. This sequence joins TRBV4-1 and TRBJ1-6, with D hard to call. The CDR3 has 15 amino acids. Looked up from germline, CDR1 is MGHRA and CDR2 is YSYEKL. In DNA form, the CDR3 reads TGCGCCGCCAGCAGTATAGCAGGAGATAATTCAACCCTCCACTTT. It specifies CAASSIAGDNSTLHF.

This clonotype was detected only a few times. A much larger clone lies a single base off, so this may be a read error. The CDR3 sequence: CASSLQTPLQDNSNYGYTF. The CDR3 nucleotides read TGTGCCAGCAGTTTACAAACCCCCCTACAGGACAATAGTAACTATGGCTACACCTTC. The genes are TRBV7-9 and TRBJ1-2, with D perhaps matching TRBD1 (5 bases). The germline V and J ends were trimmed by 6 bases and 1 base, with 27 bases remaining between them. Germline CDR1 reads SEHNR; CDR2 reads FQNEAQ (reference sequence). This CDR3 has 19 residues.

Only one count was recorded for this clonotype. The chain couples TRBV6-5 to TRBJ1-2, with a weak D call TRBD1 (5 bases). CDR1 is MNHEY and CDR2 is SVGAGI in the germline V gene. CDR3 length equals 15 residues. CDR3 bases: TGTGTAAGCAGCCCCCCTGGCGCAGGGCGTTTTGGCTACACCTTC. Translating gives CVSSPPGAGRFGYTF.

The chain recombines TRBV5-8 with TRBJ1-2, with TRBD1 matching 8 bases. This CDR3 has 16 amino acids. J was trimmed by 0 bases and V by 6 bases; bases with no gene match: 10. CDR1 is SGHTS and CDR2 is YDEGEE in the germline V gene. CDR3 region: CASNTRTGRTNYGYTF. CDR3 bases: TGTGCCAGCAACACTAGGACAGGGCGTACTAACTATGGCTACACCTTC. Combining the CDR3 with reference TRBV5-8 and TRBJ1-2 gives the whole variable domain EAGVTQSPTHLIKTRGQQATLRCSPISGHTSVYWYQQALGLGLQFLLWYDEGEERNRGNFPPRFSGRQFPNYSSELNVNALELEDSALYLCASNTRTGRTNYGYTFGSGTRLTVV.

The chain employs TRBV3-1 and TRBJ2-3, with TRBD1 matching 7 bases. The CDR3 is 15 amino acids. CDR1 is LGHDT, CDR2 YNNKEL, per germline (reference sequence). V lost 1 base, J lost 4 bases, and 5 bases stayed unmatched. CDR3 bases: TGTGCCAGCAGCCAAGCCACAGGGACAGCAGATACGCAGTATTTT. Translating it yields CASSQATGTADTQYF.

This clonotype occurred once. A much larger clone differs from this one at a single base, so this may be a read error. The chain couples TRBV30 to TRBJ2-3, with TRBD2 identical over 8 bases. Germline V CDR1 and CDR2: GTSNPN, SVGIG (reference sequence). J lost 5 bases, V lost 3 bases, and 13 bases had no gene match. The CDR3 sequence is 16 residues long. The CDR3 sequence: CAWSRKAGEREDTQYF. CDR3 DNA: TGTGCCTGGAGCAGGAAAGCGGGAGAGAGGGAAGATACGCAGTATTTT.

This clonotype was picked up many times. The V gene is TRBV29-1, the J gene TRBJ1-1; 7 nucleotides match TRBD1. Looked up from germline, CDR1 is SQVTM and CDR2 is ANQGSEA. This CDR3 comprises 14 residues. The junction had 5 bases not matched to a gene; V was cut back by 0 bases and J by 4 bases. The DNA for the CDR3 is TGCAGCGTTGAAGATAGGTCAGGGGGCACTGAAGCTTTCTTT. The encoded protein is CSVEDRSGGTEAFF.

With regard to this clonotype: Relative to the germline gene, one junction end is altered; a read error may explain this. The V call is TRBV11-1, the J call TRBJ2-1, with 12 bases fitting TRBD2. This CDR3 is 20 amino acids long. The germline V gene encodes CDR1 SGHAT and CDR2 FQDESV (reference sequence). This CDR3 reads CATSLILSLAGGGSCNEQFF. In DNA, the CDR3 is TGTGCCACCAGCTTAATCTTATCACTAGCGGGAGGAGGGTCCTGCAATGAGCAGTTCTTC.

In this sample, this clonotype turned up once. The chain combines TRBV5-5 with TRBJ2-5, with D perhaps TRBD1 (6 bases). TRBJ2-1 matches the DNA end more closely, so the J call is doubtful. The CDR3 contains 15 residues. CDR1 SGHKS and CDR2 YYEKEE come from the germline V gene (reference sequence). The CDR3 sequence: CASSYWTVGQETQFF. The CDR3 DNA reads TGTGCCAGCAGCTACTGGACAGTGGGCCAAGAGACCCAGTTCTTC.

This chain joins TRBV4-1 and TRBJ2-1; 7 bases are shared with TRBD1. Trimming at V came to 2 bases and at J to 4 bases, leaving 5 bases not matched to a gene. CDR3 size: 15 residues. Per the germline V gene, CDR1 is MGHRA and CDR2 is YSYEKL. The CDR3: CASSQMMTGYNEQFF. The DNA for the CDR3 is TGCGCCAGCAGCCAAATGATGACAGGGTACAATGAGCAGTTCTTC.

This clonotype was detected only once. Because the CDR3 is missing its conserved closing phenylalanine or tryptophan, this is likely a read error. This rearrangement joins TRBV6-5 to TRBJ2-7; 7 bases map to TRBD1. The length of the CDR3 is 15 residues. V shed 6 bases and J 5 bases; nucleotides not matched to a gene: 13. Per germline, CDR1 MNHEY and CDR2 SVGAGI. This CDR3 is CASRTRGTVHHEQYI. CDR3 nucleotide sequence: TGTGCCAGCAGAACGAGGGGGACAGTGCACCACGAGCAGTACATC.

As for this clonotype: A much larger clone differs from this one at a single base, so this may be a read error. The DNA for the CDR3 is TGTGCCAGCAGCCCTTGGGTCAGGGGCAAAAGGCGTAGCAATCAGCCCCAGCATTTT. Translated: CASSPWVRGKRRSNQPQHF. The chain couples TRBV28 to TRBJ1-5; a weak D match, TRBD1 (6 bases). Trimming pared 6 bases from V and 0 bases from J, leaving 24 bases between. This CDR3 is built from 19 residues. Germline V gene lookup returns CDR1 MDHEN and CDR2 SYDVKM.